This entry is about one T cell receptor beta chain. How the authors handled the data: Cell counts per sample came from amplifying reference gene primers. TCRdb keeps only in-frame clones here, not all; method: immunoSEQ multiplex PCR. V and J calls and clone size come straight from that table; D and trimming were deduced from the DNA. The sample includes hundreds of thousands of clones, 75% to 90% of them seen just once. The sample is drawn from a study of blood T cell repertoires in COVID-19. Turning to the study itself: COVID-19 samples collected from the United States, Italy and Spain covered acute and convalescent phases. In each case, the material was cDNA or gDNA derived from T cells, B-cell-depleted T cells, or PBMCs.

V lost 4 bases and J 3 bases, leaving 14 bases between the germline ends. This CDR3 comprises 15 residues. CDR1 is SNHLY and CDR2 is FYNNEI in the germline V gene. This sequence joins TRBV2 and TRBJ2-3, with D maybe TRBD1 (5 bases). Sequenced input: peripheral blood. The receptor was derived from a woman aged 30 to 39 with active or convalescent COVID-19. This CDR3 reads CASSGGRVGTDTQYF. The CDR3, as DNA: TGTGCCAGCAGTGGGGGCAGGGTGGGGACAGATACGCAGTATTTT.